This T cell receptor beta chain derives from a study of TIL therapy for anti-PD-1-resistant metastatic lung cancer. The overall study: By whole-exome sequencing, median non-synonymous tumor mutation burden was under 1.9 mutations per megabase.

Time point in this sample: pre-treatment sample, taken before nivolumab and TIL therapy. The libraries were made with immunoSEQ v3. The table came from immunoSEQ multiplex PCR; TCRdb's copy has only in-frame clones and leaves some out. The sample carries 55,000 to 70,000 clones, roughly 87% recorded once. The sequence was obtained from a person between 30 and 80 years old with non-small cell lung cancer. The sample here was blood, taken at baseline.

CDR3 protein: CASSLGSTVFPYEQYF. The CDR3 nucleotides are TGTGCCAGCAGCTTGGGAAGCACAGTTTTCCCCTACGAGCAGTACTTC. The V and J genes are TRBV5-5 and TRBJ2-7; no definite D call. The CDR3 sequence is 16 residues long. V was pared by 0 bases and J by 2 bases, with 15 bases between. Germline V lookup: CDR1 SGHKS, CDR2 YYEKEE (reference sequence).